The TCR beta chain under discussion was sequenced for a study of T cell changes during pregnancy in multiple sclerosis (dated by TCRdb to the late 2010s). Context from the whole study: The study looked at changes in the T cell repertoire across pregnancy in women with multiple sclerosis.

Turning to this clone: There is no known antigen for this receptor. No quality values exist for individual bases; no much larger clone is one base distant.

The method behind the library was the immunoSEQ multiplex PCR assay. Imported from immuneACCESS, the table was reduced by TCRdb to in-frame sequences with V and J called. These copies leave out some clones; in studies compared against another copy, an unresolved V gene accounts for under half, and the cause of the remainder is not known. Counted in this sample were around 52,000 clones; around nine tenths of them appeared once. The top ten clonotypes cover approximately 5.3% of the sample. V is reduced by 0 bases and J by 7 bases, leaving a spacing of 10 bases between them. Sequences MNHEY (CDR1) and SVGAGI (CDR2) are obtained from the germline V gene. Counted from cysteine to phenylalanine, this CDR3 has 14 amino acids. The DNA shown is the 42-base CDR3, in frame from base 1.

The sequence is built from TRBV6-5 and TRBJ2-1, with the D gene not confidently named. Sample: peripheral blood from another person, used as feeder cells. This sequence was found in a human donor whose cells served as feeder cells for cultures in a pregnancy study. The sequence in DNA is TGTGCCAGCAGTTACTCGTTTTCGATAAATGAGCAGTTCTTC. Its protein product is CASSYSFSINEQFF.